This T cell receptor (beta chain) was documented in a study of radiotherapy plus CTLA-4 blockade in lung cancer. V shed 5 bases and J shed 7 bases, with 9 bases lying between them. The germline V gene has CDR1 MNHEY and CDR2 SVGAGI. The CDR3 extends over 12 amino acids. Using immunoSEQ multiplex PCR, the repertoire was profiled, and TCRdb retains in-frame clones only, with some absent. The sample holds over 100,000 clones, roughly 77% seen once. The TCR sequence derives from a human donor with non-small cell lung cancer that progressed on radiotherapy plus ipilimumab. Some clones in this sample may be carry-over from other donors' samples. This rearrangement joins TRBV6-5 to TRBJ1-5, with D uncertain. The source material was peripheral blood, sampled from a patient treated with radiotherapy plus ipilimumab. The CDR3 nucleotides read TGTGCCAGCAGTCCGACCGGACAGCCCCAGCATTTT. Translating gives CASSPTGQPQHF.